These T cell receptor beta chains were read from a single sample in a study of blood T cell repertoires in COVID-19. The data were produced by immunoSEQ multiplex PCR, yet TCRdb's version contains in-frame clones alone and is incomplete. This sample has about 84,000 clones; around 80% occur once, and the top ten carry around two fifths. The sequencing sample was made of peripheral blood. The receptors here all came from a man older than 75 with active or convalescent COVID-19. CDR3s include the opening cysteine and the closing phenylalanine or tryptophan. A D gene is named only where the DNA matches it firmly. Clone size is shown for a subset of rows, as once, few, many or a class of expanded clone.

>TRBD2|NA|TRBV15|TRBJ2-1
CATSRLAGSFNEQFF
TGTGCCACCAGCAGACTAGCGGGAAGTTTTAATGAGCAGTTCTTC
>TRBD1|NA|TRBV5-1|TRBJ2-2
CASSLAETGAGTGELFF
TGCGCCAGCAGCTTGGCTGAGACAGGGGCCGGCACCGGGGAGCTGTTTTTT
>NA|NA|TRBV7-2|TRBJ2-7
CASSLVPESYEQYF
TGTGCCAGCAGCTTAGTCCCAGAATCCTACGAGCAGTACTTC
>TRBD1|NA|TRBV7-3|TRBJ2-5
CASSSKGASGETQYF
TGTGCCAGCAGCTCCAAGGGGGCCTCAGGGGAGACCCAGTACTTC
>TRBD1|NA|TRBV5-1|TRBJ1-2
CASSPDRGRGYTF
TGCGCCAGCAGCCCAGACAGGGGGCGCGGCTACACCTTC
>NA|medium-sized|TRBV3-1/TRBV3-2|TRBJ2-5
CASSQGRETQYF
TGTGCCAGCAGTCAAGGGAGAGAGACCCAGTACTTC
>TRBD2|NA|TRBV19|TRBJ2-5
CASSKLAGGRGETQYF
TGTGCCAGTAGTAAGCTAGCGGGGGGCCGGGGGGAGACCCAGTACTTC
>NA|NA|TRBV6-1|TRBJ2-5
CASSENPDQETQYF
TGTGCCAGCAGTGAAAACCCGGACCAAGAGACCCAGTACTTC
>TRBD1|NA|TRBV30|TRBJ1-2
CAWDRDTYGYTF
TGTGCCTGGGACAGGGACACCTATGGCTACACCTTC
>TRBD2|NA|TRBV2|TRBJ2-3
CASSEEGLAGVADTQYF
TGTGCCAGCAGTGAAGAGGGACTAGCGGGAGTTGCAGATACGCAGTATTTT
>NA|NA|TRBV6-5|TRBJ1-1
CASSLEALNTEAFF
TGTGCCAGCAGTCTCGAGGCGTTGAACACTGAAGCTTTCTTT
>NA|NA|TRBV3-1/TRBV3-2|TRBJ1-6
CASSLGGLDSPLHF
TGTGCCAGCAGCCTCGGGGGGCTGGATTCACCCCTCCACTTT
>TRBD1|NA|TRBV3-1/TRBV3-2|TRBJ2-2
CASRRGQTDTGELFF
TGTGCCAGCAGGAGGGGACAGACAGACACCGGGGAGCTGTTTTTT
>NA|NA|TRBV28|TRBJ2-3
CASSLDGRKVDTQYF
TGTGCCAGCAGTTTAGATGGCAGGAAAGTAGATACGCAGTATTTT
>TRBD1|once|TRBV9|TRBJ1-2
CASSVAPGQGNLLGYTF
TGTGCCAGCAGCGTAGCCCCGGGACAGGGAAATTTGTTAGGCTACACCTTC
>TRBD2|NA|TRBV7-8|TRBJ2-2
CASSSHRGGTGELFF
TGTGCCAGCAGCTCCCATCGGGGGGGAACCGGGGAGCTGTTTTTT
>NA|NA|TRBV19|TRBJ1-2
CASSMRLEYGYTF
TGTGCCAGTAGTATGCGTTTGGAGTATGGCTACACCTTC
>TRBD1|NA|TRBV27|TRBJ1-2
CASSRWDRGVYAYTF
TGTGCCAGCAGTCGATGGGACAGGGGAGTTTATGCCTACACCTTC
>NA|NA|TRBV7-9|TRBJ1-1
CASSSLKARGKNGAFF
TGTGCCAGCAGCTCCTTAAAGGCCAGGGGCAAGAATGGAGCTTTCTTT
>NA|NA|TRBV10-2|TRBJ1-5
CASSERGWTQPQHF
TGCGCCAGCAGTGAAAGGGGGTGGACTCAGCCCCAGCATTTT
>NA|NA|TRBV7-2|TRBJ2-7
CASSLASQGPYEQYF
TGTGCCAGCAGCTTAGCTAGTCAGGGTCCTTACGAGCAGTACTTC
>NA|NA|TRBV11-3|TRBJ2-3
CASSPGLSTDTQYF
TGTGCCAGCAGCCCGGGACTTAGCACAGATACGCAGTATTTT
>TRBD1|NA|TRBV4-3|TRBJ1-6
CASSPMTGRNSPLHF
TGCGCCAGCAGCCCTATGACAGGGAGAAATTCACCCCTCCACTTT
>TRBD1|NA|TRBV5-1|TRBJ1-6
CASSRDSDSPLHF
TGCGCCAGCAGCCGGGACAGCGATTCACCCCTCCACTTT
>TRBD2|NA|TRBV7-2|TRBJ2-1
CASSLTPPSGNRYNEQFF
TGTGCCAGCAGCTTAACCCCACCTAGCGGGAACCGCTACAATGAGCAGTTCTTC
>TRBD1|NA|TRBV5-1|TRBJ2-7
CASSFADRVHEQYF
TGCGCCAGCAGCTTTGCGGACAGGGTCCACGAGCAGTACTTC